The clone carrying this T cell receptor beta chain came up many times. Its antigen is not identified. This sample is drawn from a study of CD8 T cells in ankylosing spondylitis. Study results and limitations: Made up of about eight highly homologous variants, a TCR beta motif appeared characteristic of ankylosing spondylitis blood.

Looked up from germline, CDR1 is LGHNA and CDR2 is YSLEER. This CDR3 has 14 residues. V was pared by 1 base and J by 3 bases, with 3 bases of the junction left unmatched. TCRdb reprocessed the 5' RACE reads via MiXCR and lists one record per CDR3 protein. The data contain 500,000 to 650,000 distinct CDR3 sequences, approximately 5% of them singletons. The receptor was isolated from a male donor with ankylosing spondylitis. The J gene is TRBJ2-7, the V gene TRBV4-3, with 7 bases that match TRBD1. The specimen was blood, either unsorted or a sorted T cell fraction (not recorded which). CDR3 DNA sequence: TGCGCCAGCAGCCAAGGGACAGGATTCTACGAGCAGTACTTC. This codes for CASSQGTGFYEQYF.